This T cell receptor (beta chain) appears in the sequencing data of a study of T cells in Graves' hyperthyroidism and ophthalmopathy (dated by TCRdb to between 2018 and 2020). Concerning the study at large: Peripheral blood samples were taken at the time of initial diagnosis, prior to any treatment. The 100 discovery patients were divided at random into training and test sets in a 7:3 ratio. In addition, the study compared T-cell repertoires in thyroid tissue and in blood from roughly six Graves' hyperthyroidism patients. The paper describes TCR Vbeta CDR3 sequencing of about 140 peripheral blood samples, made up of roughly 45 ophthalmopathy patients, approximately 73 hyperthyroidism patients and around 17 progressor patients. A discovery cohort of around 100 patients, 43 with Graves' ophthalmopathy and 57 with stable Graves' hyperthyroidism, was used to find distinguishing TCR V-J signatures. Prospective prediction of ophthalmopathy was tested in an independent validation cohort consisting of about 20 hyperthyroidism patients and around 17 patients who later progressed to ophthalmopathy. Once sampling was done, hyperthyroidism patients were given methimazole at a starting dose of 30 mg daily, whereas ophthalmopathy patients were given high-dose intravenous methylprednisolone. The investigation overall reported the following: No statistical method was used to fix the sample size in advance, and group allocation was not hidden from the investigators. A 13 V-J signature model separated ophthalmopathy from stable hyperthyroidism, with around 90% sensitivity and 81% to 83% specificity in cross-validation and 80%/75% in testing. Most expanded thyroid clonotypes (frequency above 0.001) were also detected in blood, a finding suggesting that blood repertoires may reflect thyroid immune responses. During validation, the model predicted progression to ophthalmopathy a median of approximately six months ahead of onset, with more than 60% sensitivity and 72.22% specificity.

There are many counts of this clonotype. Its cognate antigen has yet to be identified. Base qualities are missing; no much larger clone stands one base away. Ophthalmopathy patients had moderately to severely active disease, with a Clinical Activity Score of 3 or more, a NOSPECS grade of 4 or more, and a disease duration of less than 3 months. The study excluded patients with uncontrolled infections, other autoimmune diseases, pregnancy or lactation. Diagnoses were based on clinical symptoms, serum thyroxine and TRAb, thyroid ultrasound and orbital computed tomography. PBMCs were isolated from about 10 ml of fresh peripheral blood by Ficoll-Paque density gradient centrifugation. Trizol reagent was used to extract total RNA, and RNA quality was then checked on an Agilent 2100 Bioanalyzer. The TCR beta CDR3 regions were amplified from the RNA transcripts. A first-round RT-PCR of the TCR CDR3 used the HTBI primer set with the Qiagen OneStep RT-PCR kit. Libraries were constructed in a second round of multiplex PCR, after which size selection and purification were performed. The libraries were sequenced on an Illumina HiSeq2000 using paired-end 100 bp reads. Per the original workflow: Raw data were processed with SOAPnuke, discarding reads with adapters, uncalled bases, mean Phred below 15, or no exact constant-primer or identifier match. High-quality paired reads were merged with COPE v1.2.5, and unique nucleotide sequences were defined as clonotypes. MiTCR v1.1 was used to align the clonotypes against IMGT TRBV, TRBD and TRBJ reference segments. The analysis included only V-J combinations with a frequency above 0.0001, which together covered 99.2% of the repertoires. A TCS score was defined as the ratio of F50 (clonal expansion) to E x V (chaos), with BLOSUM62-based TCRdist applied between CDR3 peptides within each V-J. Welch's t-statistics and random forest reduced fewer than 550 V-J features to 13, which were used in a naive Bayes classifier (R e1071). The public reads were reanalyzed by TCRdb: fastp trimming at Q25, MiXCR alignment, in-frame beta chains only. Rows are unified per CDR3 protein, each entry keeping the most common DNA and genes. In this record, the V and J calls reflect TCRdb's handling and not the investigators' own analysis. The sample yields over 500,000 distinct CDR3 sequences; approximately 16% were counted once. Clones ranked in the top ten supply around 28% of the sample.

Sequences were obtained from blood. This clonotype originated in a woman in her twenties or thirties with Graves' ophthalmopathy.

The sequence in DNA is TGCGCCAGCAGCCAAGGCGACAGGGCCTACGAGCAGTACTTC. It translates as CASSQGDRAYEQYF. The rearrangement joined TRBV4-3 to TRBJ2-7; 7 middle bases align to TRBD1. The germline V gene yields LGHNA for CDR1 and YSLEER for CDR2. V is trimmed back by 1 base and J by 2 bases, and the junction contains 2 bases that no gene match accounts for. The CDR3 holds 14 amino acids from the cysteine to the phenylalanine. Of all the DNA, just the CDR3 is kept, 42 bases in frame from base 1.